The 3 T cell receptor beta chains given below trace back to one sample, sequenced in a study of beta chain features in type 1 diabetes. Study-wide points: Moderately but significantly shorter TCRB CDR3s were found in Type 1 diabetes patients in all four CD4+ subsets.

Antigens of these TCRs are unknown. Investigators reverse transcribed all isolated RNA, so they sequenced expressed TCRB transcripts. TCRdb's copy holds only in-frame clones and misses some; the assay was immunoSEQ multiplex PCR. There are 600,000 to 700,000 clones in the sample; 9.5% to 15% occur only once, and roughly 0.12% lies in the top ten. The material sequenced was naive CD4+ T cells from blood. Every receptor here comes from a man between 25 and 39 years old with type 1 diabetes.

J is TRBJ2-5 and V is TRBV5-1, with D possibly TRBD1 on 6 matching bases. Germline lookup yields CDR1 SGHRS and CDR2 YFSETQ. With 4 bases removed from V and 2 bases from J, the gap between germline ends came to 15 bases. CDR3 length: 15 residues. CDR3 coding DNA: TGCGCCAGCAGCCCCCGCATGACAGGACAAGAGACCCAGTACTTC. Its protein product is CASSPRMTGQETQYF.

This clone occurred a few times. The rearrangement joins TRBV5-1 to TRBJ1-1; D is uncertain. This CDR3 spans 15 amino acids. From germline, CDR1 is SGHRS and CDR2 YFSETQ. The V end was cut by 0 bases, the J end by 0 bases, with 9 bases between. For the CDR3, the DNA is TGCGCCAGCAGCTTGGGGGCAGCTATGAACACTGAAGCTTTCTTT. Amino acid sequence: CASSLGAAMNTEAFF.

The V gene is TRBV7-2, the J gene TRBJ1-6; no reliable D call. CDR3 length equals 13 residues. Trimming took off 4 bases at V and 7 bases at J, with 8 bases between the two ends. Germline V gene sequence: CDR1 SGHTA, CDR2 FQGNSA. The CDR3 region is CASSSTENSPLHF. CDR3 sequence (DNA): TGTGCCAGCAGCTCGACCGAGAATTCACCCCTCCACTTT.